A selection of T cell receptor beta chains follows, all from one sample in a study of cytomegalovirus exposure and HLA in healthy donors. Measured with immunoSEQ multiplex PCR; TCRdb has only the in-frame clones, and not every one. Seen here are 150,000 to 200,000 clones, about four fifths observed once, and the top ten hold approximately 4.4%. Sequenced input: PBMCs. The receptors were sampled from a woman younger than 35 in good health and CMV-seropositive. CDR3s include the opening cysteine and the closing phenylalanine or tryptophan. D genes are given only for firm matches. Rows may omit the clone size; those that give it use once, few, many or a size class.

abundance	v_gene	j_gene	d_gene	CDR3nt	CDR3aa
.	TRBV19	TRBJ2-5	.	TGTGCCAGTAGCCCCGGACAGAACCAAGAGACCCAGTACTTC	CASSPGQNQETQYF
.	TRBV5-8	TRBJ1-5	TRBD1	TGTGCCAGCAGCCCCGGACAGGAGGGCAATCAGCCCCAGCATTTT	CASSPGQEGNQPQHF
.	TRBV9	TRBJ1-6	.	TGTGCCAGCAGCCCAGGGAGCGGGGGGTATTCACCCCTCCACTTT	CASSPGSGGYSPLHF
.	TRBV28	TRBJ1-4	.	TGTGCCAGCAGTTTATTGGCAGATGAAAAACTGTTTTTT	CASSLLADEKLFF
.	TRBV28	TRBJ2-5	TRBD1	TGTGCCAGCAGTGCTACAGGGGAAAGGGAGACCCAGTACTTC	CASSATGERETQYF
.	TRBV19	TRBJ1-5	.	TGTGCCACACGACAGGTGGGACAGCCCCAGCATTTT	CATRQVGQPQHF
.	TRBV7-7	TRBJ2-1	.	TGTGCCAGCAGCTTAGGGGGCCTCTATGAGCAGTTCTTC	CASSLGGLYEQFF
.	TRBV5-1	TRBJ2-7	.	TGCGCCAGCAGCGTTCCAGGGGAACCCTACGAGCAGTACTTC	CASSVPGEPYEQYF
.	TRBV18	TRBJ2-1	.	TGTGCCAGCTCACCACCGGGGGCCGGGGGGAATGAGCAGTTCTTC	CASSPPGAGGNEQFF
.	TRBV4-1	TRBJ1-5	.	TGCGCCAGCAGCCAAGGAGCCAGGACAGCTCGTAGCAATCAGCCCCAGCATTTT	CASSQGARTARSNQPQHF
.	TRBV5-1	TRBJ2-7	.	TGCGCCAGCAGCTTGAGCCTAGGACAGTCGTCCTACGAGCAGTACTTC	CASSLSLGQSSYEQYF
once	TRBV11-2	TRBJ2-3	TRBD1	TGTGCCAGCAGTGGCGACAGGGTAACAGATACGCAGTATTTT	CASSGDRVTDTQYF
.	TRBV19	TRBJ2-7	.	TGTGCCAGTAGTATCTATCCAGGGCCCTACGAGCAGTACTTC	CASSIYPGPYEQYF
.	TRBV6-1	TRBJ1-5	.	TGTGCCAGCAGTGAACGAGGCAATCAGCCCCAGCATTTT	CASSERGNQPQHF
.	TRBV10-3	TRBJ2-3	TRBD2	TGTGCCATCAAGAGAGGACTAGGCACAGATACGCAGTATTTT	CAIKRGLGTDTQYF
.	TRBV6-5	TRBJ2-7	TRBD1	TGTGCCAGCAGCCGGACAGGGATCTACGAGCAGTACTTC	CASSRTGIYEQYF
.	TRBV27	TRBJ1-1	.	TGTGCCAGCACCACTCAGGGGCACACTGAAGCTTTCTTT	CASTTQGHTEAFF
.	TRBV7-2	TRBJ2-7	TRBD1	TGTGCCAGCAGCTCCGGGACAGGGTGGGACGAGCAGTACTTC	CASSSGTGWDEQYF
.	TRBV9	TRBJ2-7	TRBD1	TGTGCCAGCAGCGGCGACAGGGACTACGAGCAGTACTTC	CASSGDRDYEQYF
once	TRBV29-1	TRBJ2-5	.	TGCAGCGTTCTACAGGGCACTCAAGAGACCCAGTACTTC	CSVLQGTQETQYF
.	TRBV5-4	TRBJ2-1	TRBD1	TGTGCCAGCAGCCTGGACAGGGGAGGCTACAATGAGCAGTTCTTC	CASSLDRGGYNEQFF
.	TRBV15	TRBJ2-1	.	TGTGCCACCAGCAGAGATCTCGGGGGCTACAATGAGCAGTTCTTC	CATSRDLGGYNEQFF
.	TRBV6-5	TRBJ2-5	TRBD1	TGTGCCAGCAGTTCGTGGGGGACAGGAGGGGAGACCCAGTACTTC	CASSSWGTGGETQYF
.	TRBV19	TRBJ1-5	TRBD1	TGTGCCAGTAGAAAGCCGGGACAGGGGGCGGGACAGCCCCAGCATTTT	CASRKPGQGAGQPQHF
.	TRBV11-2	TRBJ1-1	.	TGTGCCAGCAGCATTGGACAGTCGGGCAGGACTGAAGCTTTCTTT	CASSIGQSGRTEAFF
.	TRBV27	TRBJ1-4	.	TGTGCCAGCGCCCAGTTACAGCCAACTAATGAAAAACTGTTTTTT	CASAQLQPTNEKLFF
once	TRBV5-1	TRBJ2-1	TRBD1	TGCGCCAGCAGCTTGAGGACAGGGGGCTCCTACAATGAGCAGTTCTTC	CASSLRTGGSYNEQFF
.	TRBV14	TRBJ2-1	.	TGTGCCAGCCGGGACAACTCCTACAATGAGCAGTTCTTC	CASRDNSYNEQFF
few	TRBV19	TRBJ1-4	.	TGTGCCAGTAGTATCGGTGGGGCAGGGCATGAAAAACTGTTTTTT	CASSIGGAGHEKLFF
.	TRBV6-5	TRBJ1-1	TRBD1	TGTGCCAGCAGTTACGACAGGGGCGCTTTGGCTTTCTTT	CASSYDRGALAFF
few	TRBV5-6	TRBJ2-5	TRBD2	TGTGCCAGCAGCCAGTCTTTACGGGGGGGCAGGGAGACCCAGTACTTC	CASSQSLRGGRETQYF
.	TRBV15	TRBJ2-3	.	TGTGCCACCAGAACCCGATCGGGACTCCACACAGATACGCAGTATTTT	CATRTRSGLHTDTQYF
.	TRBV2	TRBJ1-5	.	TGTGCCAGCAGTGCAGGTCAGCCCCAGCATTTT	CASSAGQPQHF
.	TRBV27	TRBJ2-7	.	TGTGCCAGCAGTAGGTTGGGGGCTGGCTACGAGCAGTACTTC	CASSRLGAGYEQYF
.	TRBV19	TRBJ2-7	.	TGTGCCAGTAGTCCGTCGACAGAGAGCTACGAGCAGTACTTC	CASSPSTESYEQYF
.	TRBV7-9	TRBJ1-5	TRBD1	TGTGCCAGCAGCCTAGGGGGCAGGAATCAGCCCCAGCATTTT	CASSLGGRNQPQHF
.	TRBV29-1	TRBJ1-1	.	TGCAGCGTTGAGGGGCTTTGGGGGAACACTGAAGCTTTCTTT	CSVEGLWGNTEAFF
few	TRBV27	TRBJ2-7	TRBD2	TGTGCCAGCCGGGTCTTAGCGGGGGGTGGCGAGCAGTACTTC	CASRVLAGGGEQYF
once	TRBV2	TRBJ2-2	TRBD2	TGTGCCAGCCCTCGCGAGCTAGCGGGGGGTTGGGACACCGGGGAGCTGTTTTTT	CASPRELAGGWDTGELFF
.	TRBV7-8	TRBJ1-6	.	TGTGCCAGCAGCCTTAGCTCCTATAATTCACCCCTCCACTTT	CASSLSSYNSPLHF
.	TRBV2	TRBJ1-5	.	TGTGCCAGCAGTGAAGCGCCGGGGCAGCCCCAGCATTTT	CASSEAPGQPQHF
.	TRBV6-1	TRBJ1-1	TRBD1	TGTGCCAGCAGTGCTATGGACAGGGGGGGGACTGAAGCTTTCTTT	CASSAMDRGGTEAFF
.	TRBV9	TRBJ2-3	.	TGTGCCAGCAGCGTAAGGGGGGGCCTAATCGGCACAGATACGCAGTATTTT	CASSVRGGLIGTDTQYF
.	TRBV30	TRBJ2-1	TRBD1	TGTGCCTGGAGACGGGACAGAAACAATGAGCAGTTCTTC	CAWRRDRNNEQFF
.	TRBV15	TRBJ1-1	.	TGTGCCACCAGCAGAGGGGGGGATGGCACTGAAGCTTTCTTT	CATSRGGDGTEAFF
.	TRBV7-9	TRBJ1-1	TRBD1	TGTGCCAGCAGCCTAGGACAGGGGACTACAAACACTGAAGCTTTCTTT	CASSLGQGTTNTEAFF
.	TRBV6-1	TRBJ1-5	.	TGTGCCAGCAGTGAAGCGGGAGGGGCCAGGCAGCCCCAGCATTTT	CASSEAGGARQPQHF
few	TRBV7-2	TRBJ2-3	TRBD2	TGTGCCAGCAGCGGACTAGCGGGCACAGATACGCAGTATTTT	CASSGLAGTDTQYF
.	TRBV25-1	TRBJ2-5	TRBD2	TGTGCCAGCAGTGAAGCGGGGGGGCCGCTTGGAGAGACCCAGTACTTC	CASSEAGGPLGETQYF
.	TRBV6-5	TRBJ2-5	TRBD1	TGTGCCAGCAGTTTCTCGGGACAGCCGTACCAAGAGACCCAGTACTTC	CASSFSGQPYQETQYF
.	TRBV27	TRBJ2-2	TRBD1	TGTGCCAGCAGCACCGGGACAGGGGGCTCCGGGGAGCTGTTTTTT	CASSTGTGGSGELFF
.	TRBV2	TRBJ1-1	.	TGTGCCATTCGACTGCTCCTGAACACTGAAGCTTTCTTT	CAIRLLLNTEAFF
.	TRBV27	TRBJ2-5	.	TGTGCCAGCAGGAGACAGGGCGGGGTGGAGACCCAGTACTTC	CASRRQGGVETQYF
.	TRBV7-7	TRBJ2-1	.	TGTGCTAGCAGTCCTCAAGTCCAGGGAGGTAGTGAGCAGTTCTTC	CASSPQVQGGSEQFF
.	TRBV5-4	TRBJ2-3	TRBD1	TGTGCCAGCACCCAGACAGGGGCAGATACGCAGTATTTT	CASTQTGADTQYF